Given below is one T cell receptor (beta chain) in context. Its matching antigen is unknown. This entry belongs to a study of cytomegalovirus exposure and HLA in healthy donors. The study ran its PCR with 60 Vbeta and 13 Jbeta primers. Profiled with immunoSEQ multiplex PCR; TCRdb holds only in-frame clones, not every one. The table shows 180,000 or so clones, with about four fifths occurring only once. Study-level findings and limits: The study labeled approximately 150 TCR beta chains cytomegalovirus-associated. With later analysis, a missense DCLRE1C variant became linked to TCR beta V- and J-gene trimming.

The sample was PBMCs. The sequence was obtained from a boy between 2 and 15 years old in good health and CMV-seronegative.

The CDR3 protein is CASSPVTGVGNTIYF. The CDR3 region has the DNA TGTGCCAGCTCACCGGTCACAGGAGTTGGAAACACCATATATTTT. The chain employs TRBV18 and TRBJ1-3; D may be TRBD1 (5 bases). CDR1 and CDR2 (germline): KGHSH, LQKENI. The CDR3 spans 15 residues. V was trimmed by 3 bases and J by 3 bases, leaving 12 bases between them.